These T cell receptor beta chains were read from a single sample in a study of blood T cell repertoires in COVID-19. Clones were read by immunoSEQ multiplex PCR, and TCRdb kept only the in-frame ones, dropping some. Of approximately 200,000 clones listed, about 88% are singletons. The source material was peripheral blood. The receptors shown here come from a woman in her 30s with active or convalescent COVID-19. Both conserved end residues are part of each CDR3. D genes are given only for firm matches. Clone size is shown for a subset of rows, as once, few, many or a class of expanded clone.

CDR3 protein	CDR3 DNA	clone size	V gene	J gene	D gene
CASSLQGANSPLHF	TGTGCCAGCAGCTTACAGGGGGCTAATTCACCCCTCCACTTT	few	TRBV11-3	TRBJ1-6	TRBD1
CASSFETPGTYSNQPQHF	TGTGCCAGCAGCTTTGAGACGCCAGGCACCTATAGCAATCAGCCCCAGCATTTT	-	TRBV7-9	TRBJ1-5	-
CASSKRGGATEAFF	TGTGCCAGTAGTAAGAGGGGGGGGGCGACTGAAGCTTTCTTT	once	TRBV19	TRBJ1-1	-
CASSASGGGNEQFF	TGTGCCAGCAGCGCTAGCGGGGGAGGGAATGAGCAGTTCTTC	-	TRBV9	TRBJ2-1	TRBD2
CASSRTSFNEQFF	TGTGCCAGCAGCCGGACTAGTTTCAATGAGCAGTTCTTC	-	TRBV3-1/TRBV3-2	TRBJ2-1	TRBD2
CASSFGTGVQRSNQPQHF	TGTGCCAGCAGTTTCGGGACAGGCGTACAAAGAAGCAATCAGCCCCAGCATTTT	-	TRBV28	TRBJ1-5	TRBD1
CASSQDSNRGSFSYGYTF	TGTGCCAGCAGCCAAGATAGTAACAGGGGCTCCTTTTCTTATGGCTACACCTTC	-	TRBV4-2	TRBJ1-2	TRBD1
CASSYARRAYNEQFF	TGTGCCAGCAGTTATGCCAGGAGGGCCTACAATGAGCAGTTCTTC	-	TRBV6-5	TRBJ2-1	-
CASSFLSGQGYEQYF	TGTGCCAGCAGCTTCCTCTCGGGACAGGGCTACGAGCAGTACTTC	-	TRBV5-6	TRBJ2-7	TRBD1
CASSVDDGRLTYEQYF	TGTGCCAGCAGCGTAGACGACGGGAGACTCACCTACGAGCAGTACTTC	-	TRBV9	TRBJ2-7	-
CASSRQGVPLWGYTF	TGTGCCAGCAGCCGACAGGGGGTCCCCCTCTGGGGCTACACCTTC	-	TRBV28	TRBJ1-2	TRBD1
CASSLEQGGANEKLFF	TGTGCCAGCAGCTTAGAACAGGGGGGAGCTAATGAAAAACTGTTTTTT	-	TRBV7-6	TRBJ1-4	TRBD1
CASSLWLGTGILGSYGYTF	TGTGCCAGCAGCTTATGGCTTGGGACAGGGATTTTAGGTTCCTATGGCTACACCTTC	few	TRBV13	TRBJ1-2	TRBD1
CASSFQGTDTQYF	TGCGCCAGCAGCTTCCAGGGCACAGATACGCAGTATTTT	-	TRBV5-1	TRBJ2-3	-
CASSKQGGYGYTF	TGTGCCAGCAGTAAACAGGGTGGCTATGGCTACACCTTC	once	TRBV6-2/TRBV6-3	TRBJ1-2	-
CASSTPQGASYNEQFF	TGTGCCAGCTCTACCCCCCAGGGTGCTTCCTACAATGAGCAGTTCTTC	-	TRBV27	TRBJ2-1	-
CASSSRLAGMDEQFF	TGTGCCAGCAGCTCTCGACTAGCGGGGATGGATGAGCAGTTCTTC	-	TRBV6-4	TRBJ2-1	TRBD2
CASSIDQGGSQPQHF	TGTGCCAGTAGTATAGATCAGGGAGGCAGTCAGCCCCAGCATTTT	-	TRBV19	TRBJ1-5	-
CATDKGTGTDTEAFF	TGTGCCACCGACAAGGGAACAGGGACGGACACTGAAGCTTTCTTT	-	TRBV28	TRBJ1-1	-
CASSLSLAGVSEQFF	TGTGCCAGCAGTTTGTCGCTAGCGGGAGTATCCGAGCAGTTCTTC	-	TRBV28	TRBJ2-1	TRBD2
CSVEFSSGRAYEQYF	TGCAGCGTTGAGTTTTCTAGCGGGAGGGCCTACGAGCAGTACTTC	-	TRBV29-1	TRBJ2-7	TRBD2
CASSLNRGELDGYTF	TGCGCCAGCAGCTTGAACAGGGGAGAATTGGATGGCTACACCTTC	-	TRBV5-1	TRBJ1-2	TRBD1
CASTGRAGESYEQYF	TGTGCCAGTACAGGGAGGGCAGGGGAATCCTACGAGCAGTACTTC	-	TRBV19	TRBJ2-7	-
CSVERHPSPRQFF	TGCAGCGTTGAACGCCACCCTAGTCCCCGGCAGTTCTTC	once	TRBV29-1	TRBJ2-1	-
CASSVGIRQGQPQHF	TGTGCCAGCAGCGTCGGCATACGGCAGGGACAGCCCCAGCATTTT	-	TRBV5-8	TRBJ1-5	-
CASSIGQGEKLFF	TGTGCCAGTAGTATAGGACAGGGAGAAAAACTGTTTTTT	-	TRBV19	TRBJ1-4	TRBD1
CASSTGTGRVSEQFF	TGTGCCAGCAGCACAGGGACAGGGCGGGTCAGTGAGCAGTTCTTC	-	TRBV5-4	TRBJ2-1	TRBD1
CASRGQNGQPQHF	TGTGCCAGCAGGGGACAGAATGGACAGCCCCAGCATTTT	-	TRBV2	TRBJ1-5	TRBD1
CASSLAGPDSPLHF	TGTGCCAGCAGTCTTGCAGGGCCCGATTCACCCCTCCACTTT	once	TRBV2	TRBJ1-6	-
CASIGGLAYGYTF	TGTGCCAGCATAGGAGGACTCGCCTATGGCTACACCTTC	-	TRBV25-1	TRBJ1-2	-
CASRRGEGVNQPQHF	TGTGCCAGCAGACGGGGAGAGGGGGTCAATCAGCCCCAGCATTTT	-	TRBV6-6	TRBJ1-5	-
CASSPLDSNQPQHF	TGTGCCAGCTCACCCCTAGATAGCAATCAGCCCCAGCATTTT	few	TRBV18	TRBJ1-5	-